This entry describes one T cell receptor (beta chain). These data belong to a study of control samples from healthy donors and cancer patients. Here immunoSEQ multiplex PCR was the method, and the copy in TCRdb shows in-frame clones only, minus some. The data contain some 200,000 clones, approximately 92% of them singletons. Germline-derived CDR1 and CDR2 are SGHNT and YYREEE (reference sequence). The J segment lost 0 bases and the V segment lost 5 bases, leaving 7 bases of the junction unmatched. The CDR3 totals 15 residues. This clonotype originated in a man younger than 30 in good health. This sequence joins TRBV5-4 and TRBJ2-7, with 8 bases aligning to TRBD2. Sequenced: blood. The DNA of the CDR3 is TGTGCCAGCAGTTCTTTAGCGGGGAACTCCTACGAGCAGTACTTC. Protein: CASSSLAGNSYEQYF.